This record covers a single T cell receptor (beta chain). This table comes from immunoSEQ multiplex PCR, and its TCRdb copy is limited to in-frame clones, with some not included. The table includes tens of thousands of clones, around 80% detected once. The sample belongs to a study of blood T cell repertoires in COVID-19. The CDR3 sequence is 14 residues long. The germline V and J ends were trimmed by 4 bases and 5 bases, with 14 bases remaining between them. Looked up from germline, CDR1 is MDHEN and CDR2 is SYDVKM. The sample comprised peripheral blood. The V and J genes are TRBV28 and TRBJ2-5; TRBD1 might be the D (5 bases). The TCR comes from a human donor in a cohort sampled during active COVID-19. CDR3 in amino acids: CASSSLGAGETQYF. The CDR3 bases are TGTGCCAGCAGTTCCCTTGGGGCTGGGGAGACCCAGTACTTC.